This entry concerns a single T cell receptor beta chain. This entry comes from a study of blood T cell repertoires in COVID-19. Clones were sequenced by immunoSEQ multiplex PCR, and TCRdb holds only the in-frame ones, with some missing. The sample holds a few hundred thousand clones; 85% are singletons and the top ten take around 19%. In assigning cohorts, the study relied on participant-reported clinical history. The sequenced material came from PBMCs or T cells enriched from blood (not recorded which). This TCR came from a man aged 35-49 years who had recovered from COVID-19.

CDR3 in amino acids: CASSATGGRETQYF. The DNA of the CDR3 is TGTGCCAGCAGCGCGACAGGGGGCCGAGAGACCCAGTACTTC. The rearrangement links TRBV11-3 to TRBJ2-5, with TRBD1 identical over 10 bases. This CDR3 contains 14 residues. V dropped 5 bases and J dropped 4; count of bases not matched to a gene: 4. Germline loops: CDR1 SGHNT, CDR2 YENEEA.